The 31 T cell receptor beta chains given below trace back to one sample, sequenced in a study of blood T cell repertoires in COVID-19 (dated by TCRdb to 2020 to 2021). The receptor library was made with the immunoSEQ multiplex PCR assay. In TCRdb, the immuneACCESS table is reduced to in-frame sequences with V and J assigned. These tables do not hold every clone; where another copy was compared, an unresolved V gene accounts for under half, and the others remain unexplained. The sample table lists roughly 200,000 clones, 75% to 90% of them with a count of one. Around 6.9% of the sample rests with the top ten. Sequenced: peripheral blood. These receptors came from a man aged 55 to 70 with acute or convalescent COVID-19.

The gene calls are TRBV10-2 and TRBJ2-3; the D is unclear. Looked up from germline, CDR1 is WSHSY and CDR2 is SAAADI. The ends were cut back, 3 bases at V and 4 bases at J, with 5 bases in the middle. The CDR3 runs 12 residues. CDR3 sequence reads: CASSDMSDTQYF. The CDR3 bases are TGCGCCAGCAGTGATATGTCAGATACGCAGTATTTT.

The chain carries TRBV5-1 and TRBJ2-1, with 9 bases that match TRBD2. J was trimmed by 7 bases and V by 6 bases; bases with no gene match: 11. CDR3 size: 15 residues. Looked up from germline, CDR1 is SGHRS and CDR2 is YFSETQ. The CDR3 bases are TGCGCCAGCATGGCGGTAGCGGGAGATCGTAATGAGCAGTTCTTC. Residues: CASMAVAGDRNEQFF.

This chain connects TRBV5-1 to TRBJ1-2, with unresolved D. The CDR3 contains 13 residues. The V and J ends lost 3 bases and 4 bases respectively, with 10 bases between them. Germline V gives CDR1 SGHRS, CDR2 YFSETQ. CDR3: CASSSEAPYGYTF. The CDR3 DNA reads TGCGCCAGCAGCTCTGAGGCGCCCTATGGCTACACCTTC.

The CDR3 spells CASSPRDRGPGCGSIQETQYF. In DNA, the CDR3 is TGTGCCAGCAGCCCGAGGGACAGGGGGCCAGGTTGTGGATCCATACAAGAGACCCAGTACTTC. The V and J genes are TRBV21-1 and TRBJ2-5; TRBD1 reflects the table's D call only, with no check against the DNA. TRBV21-1 is a documented pseudogene. This CDR3 comprises 21 residues.

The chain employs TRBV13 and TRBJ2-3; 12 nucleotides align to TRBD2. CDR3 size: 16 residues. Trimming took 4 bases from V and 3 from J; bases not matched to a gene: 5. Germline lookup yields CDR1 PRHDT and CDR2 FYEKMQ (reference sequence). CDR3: CASSSPTSGSTDTQYF. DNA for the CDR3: TGTGCCAGCAGCTCACCGACTAGCGGGAGTACAGATACGCAGTATTTT.

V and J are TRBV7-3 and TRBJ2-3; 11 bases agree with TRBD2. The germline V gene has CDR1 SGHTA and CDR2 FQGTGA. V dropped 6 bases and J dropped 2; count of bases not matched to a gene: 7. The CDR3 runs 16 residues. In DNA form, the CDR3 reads TGTGCCAGCAGTGCAGGGACTAGCGGATACACAGATACGCAGTATTTT. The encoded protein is CASSAGTSGYTDTQYF.

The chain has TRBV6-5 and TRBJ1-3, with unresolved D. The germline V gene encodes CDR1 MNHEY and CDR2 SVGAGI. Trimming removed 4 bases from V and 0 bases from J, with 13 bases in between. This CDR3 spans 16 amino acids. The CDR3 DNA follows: TGTGCCAGCAGTTCCCCCCTGGCACACTCTGGAAACACCATATATTTT. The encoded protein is CASSSPLAHSGNTIYF.

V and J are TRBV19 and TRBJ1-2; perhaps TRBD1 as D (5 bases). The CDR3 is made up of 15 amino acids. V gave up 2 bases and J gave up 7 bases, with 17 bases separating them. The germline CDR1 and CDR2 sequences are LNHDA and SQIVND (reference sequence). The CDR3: CASSITTQDYGGYTF. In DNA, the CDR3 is TGTGCCAGTAGTATAACGACACAGGATTACGGTGGCTACACCTTC.

The CDR3 sequence: CASSLSEWGRLFF. The CDR3 region has the DNA TGTGCCAGCAGCTTAAGCGAGTGGGGGCGACTGTTTTTT. The V gene is TRBV7-3, the J gene TRBJ1-4, with a weak D call TRBD1 (6 bases). V was cut by 1 base and J by 13 bases, with 13 bases left in between. The germline V gene has CDR1 SGHTA and CDR2 FQGTGA. The CDR3 has 13 residues.

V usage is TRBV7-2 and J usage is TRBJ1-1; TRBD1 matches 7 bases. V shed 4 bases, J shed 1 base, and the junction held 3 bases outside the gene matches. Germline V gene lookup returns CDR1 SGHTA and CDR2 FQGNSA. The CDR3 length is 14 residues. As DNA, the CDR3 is TGTGCCAGCAGCTCGGGACAGAGGAACACTGAAGCTTTCTTT. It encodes CASSSGQRNTEAFF.

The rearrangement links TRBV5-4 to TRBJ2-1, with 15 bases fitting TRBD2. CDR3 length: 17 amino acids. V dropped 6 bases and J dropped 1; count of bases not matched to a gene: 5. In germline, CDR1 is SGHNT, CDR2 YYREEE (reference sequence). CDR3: CASTRTSGGVSYNEQFF. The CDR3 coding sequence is TGTGCCAGCACCAGGACTAGCGGGGGGGTTTCCTACAATGAGCAGTTCTTC.

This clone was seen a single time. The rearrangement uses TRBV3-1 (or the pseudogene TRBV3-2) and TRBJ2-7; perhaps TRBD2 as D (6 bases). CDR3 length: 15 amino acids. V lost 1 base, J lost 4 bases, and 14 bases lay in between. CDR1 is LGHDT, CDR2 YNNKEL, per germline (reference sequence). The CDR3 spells CASSQAGGWVYEQYF. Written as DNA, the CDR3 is TGTGCCAGCAGCCAAGCAGGAGGGTGGGTTTACGAGCAGTACTTC.

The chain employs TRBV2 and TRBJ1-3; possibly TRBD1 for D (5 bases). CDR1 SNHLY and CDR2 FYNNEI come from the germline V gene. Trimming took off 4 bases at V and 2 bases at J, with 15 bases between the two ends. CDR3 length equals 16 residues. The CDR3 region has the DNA TGTGCCAGCAGTGTCCAGGGTTCGGTTACTGGAAACACCATATATTTT. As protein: CASSVQGSVTGNTIYF.

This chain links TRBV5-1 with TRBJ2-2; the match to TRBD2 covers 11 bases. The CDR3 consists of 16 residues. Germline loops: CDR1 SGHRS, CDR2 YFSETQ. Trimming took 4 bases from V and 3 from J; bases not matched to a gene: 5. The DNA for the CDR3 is TGCGCCAGCAGCCCTCGGGGACTAGCGGACACCGGGGAGCTGTTTTTT. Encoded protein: CASSPRGLADTGELFF.

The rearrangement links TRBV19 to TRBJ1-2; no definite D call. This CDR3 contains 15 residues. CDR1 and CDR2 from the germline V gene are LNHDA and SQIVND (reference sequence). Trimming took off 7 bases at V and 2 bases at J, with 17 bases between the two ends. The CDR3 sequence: CASTNDWETNYGYTF. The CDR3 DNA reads TGTGCCAGTACCAACGATTGGGAGACGAACTATGGCTACACCTTC.

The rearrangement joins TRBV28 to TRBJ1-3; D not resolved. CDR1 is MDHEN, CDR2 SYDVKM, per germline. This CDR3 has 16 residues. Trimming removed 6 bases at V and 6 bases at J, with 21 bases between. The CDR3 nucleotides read TGTGCCAGCAGCATCGAAGAAGTGGGCGAGATAAACACCATATATTTT. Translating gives CASSIEEVGEINTIYF.

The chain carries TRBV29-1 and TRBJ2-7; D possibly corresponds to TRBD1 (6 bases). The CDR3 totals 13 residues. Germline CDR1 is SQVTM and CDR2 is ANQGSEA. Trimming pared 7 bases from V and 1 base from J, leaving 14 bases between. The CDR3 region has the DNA TGCAGCGCCACAGGGTCCTTTTCCTACGAGCAGTACTTC. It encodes CSATGSFSYEQYF.

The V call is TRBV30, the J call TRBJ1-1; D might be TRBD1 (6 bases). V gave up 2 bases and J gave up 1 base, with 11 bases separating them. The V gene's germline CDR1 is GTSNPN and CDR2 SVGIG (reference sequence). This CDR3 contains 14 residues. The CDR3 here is CAWSSYRENTEAFF. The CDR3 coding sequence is TGTGCCTGGAGTTCATACAGGGAGAACACTGAAGCTTTCTTT.

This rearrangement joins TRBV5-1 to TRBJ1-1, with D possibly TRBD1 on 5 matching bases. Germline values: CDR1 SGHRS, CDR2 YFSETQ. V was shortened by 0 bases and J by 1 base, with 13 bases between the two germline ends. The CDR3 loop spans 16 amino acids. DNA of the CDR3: TGCGCCAGCAGCTTGGCCCTCTCGACAGCGAACACTGAAGCTTTCTTT. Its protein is CASSLALSTANTEAFF.

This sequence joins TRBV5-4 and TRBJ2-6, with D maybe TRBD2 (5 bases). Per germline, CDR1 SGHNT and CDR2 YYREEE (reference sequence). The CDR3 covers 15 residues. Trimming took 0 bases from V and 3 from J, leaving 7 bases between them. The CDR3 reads CASSLAGGGANVLTF. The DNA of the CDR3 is TGTGCCAGCAGCTTGGCTGGAGGTGGGGCCAACGTCCTGACTTTC.

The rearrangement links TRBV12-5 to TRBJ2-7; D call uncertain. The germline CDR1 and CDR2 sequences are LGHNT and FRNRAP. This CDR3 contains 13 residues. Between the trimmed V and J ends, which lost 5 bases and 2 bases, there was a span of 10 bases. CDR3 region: CASGPDTAYEQYF. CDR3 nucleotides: TGTGCTAGTGGTCCCGACACAGCCTACGAGCAGTACTTC.

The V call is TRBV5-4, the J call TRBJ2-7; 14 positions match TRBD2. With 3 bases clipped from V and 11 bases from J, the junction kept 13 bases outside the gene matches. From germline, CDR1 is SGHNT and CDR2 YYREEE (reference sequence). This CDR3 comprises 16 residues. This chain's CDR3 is CASSSENSGLAGDEYF. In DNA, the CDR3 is TGTGCCAGCAGCTCCGAGAATTCGGGACTAGCGGGAGATGAGTACTTC.

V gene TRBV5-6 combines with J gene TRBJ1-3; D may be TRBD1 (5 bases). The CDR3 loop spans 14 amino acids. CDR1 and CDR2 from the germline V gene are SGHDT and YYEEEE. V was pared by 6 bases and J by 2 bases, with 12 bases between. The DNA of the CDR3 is TGTGCCAGCAACTCCGGGGGACCTGGAAACACCATATATTTT. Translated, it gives CASNSGGPGNTIYF.

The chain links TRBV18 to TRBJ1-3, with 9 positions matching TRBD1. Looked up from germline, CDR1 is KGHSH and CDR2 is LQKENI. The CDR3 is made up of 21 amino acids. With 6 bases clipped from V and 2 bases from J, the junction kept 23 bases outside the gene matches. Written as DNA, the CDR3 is TGTGCCAGCTCTCTTTATTCCCGGGACAGGGTTAACCCCAACCCTGGAAACACCATATATTTT. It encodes CASSLYSRDRVNPNPGNTIYF.

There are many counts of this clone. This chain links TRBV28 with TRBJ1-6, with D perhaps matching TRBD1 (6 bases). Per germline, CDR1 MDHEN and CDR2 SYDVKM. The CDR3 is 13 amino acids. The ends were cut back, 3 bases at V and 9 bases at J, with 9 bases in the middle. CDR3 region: CASSFTQGSPLHF. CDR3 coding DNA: TGTGCCAGCAGTTTTACACAGGGTTCACCCCTCCACTTT.

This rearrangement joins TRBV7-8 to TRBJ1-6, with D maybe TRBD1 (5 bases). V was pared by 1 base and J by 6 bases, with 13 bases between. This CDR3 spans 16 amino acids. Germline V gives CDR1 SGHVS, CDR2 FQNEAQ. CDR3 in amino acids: CASSLDKGLINSPLHF. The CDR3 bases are TGTGCCAGCAGCTTAGATAAGGGACTGATTAATTCACCCCTCCACTTT.

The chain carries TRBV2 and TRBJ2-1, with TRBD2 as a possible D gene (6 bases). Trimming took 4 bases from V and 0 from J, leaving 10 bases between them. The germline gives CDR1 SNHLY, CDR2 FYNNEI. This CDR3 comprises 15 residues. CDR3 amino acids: CASSGGVRSYNEQFF. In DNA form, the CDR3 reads TGTGCCAGCAGTGGCGGGGTACGCTCCTACAATGAGCAGTTCTTC.

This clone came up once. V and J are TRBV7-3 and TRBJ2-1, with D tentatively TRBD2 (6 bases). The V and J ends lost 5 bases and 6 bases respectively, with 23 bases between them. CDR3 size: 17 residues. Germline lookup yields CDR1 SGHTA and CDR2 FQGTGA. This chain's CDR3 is CASSPVPGAQRRNEQFF. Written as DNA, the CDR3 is TGTGCCAGCAGCCCCGTCCCGGGAGCTCAGCGACGCAATGAGCAGTTCTTC.

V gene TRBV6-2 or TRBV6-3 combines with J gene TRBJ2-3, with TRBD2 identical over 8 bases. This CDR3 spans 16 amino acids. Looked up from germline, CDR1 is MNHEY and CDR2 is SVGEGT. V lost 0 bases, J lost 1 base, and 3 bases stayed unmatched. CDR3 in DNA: TGTGCCAGCAGTTACTCTGAAGCGGGAGGCACAGATACGCAGTATTTT. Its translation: CASSYSEAGGTDTQYF.

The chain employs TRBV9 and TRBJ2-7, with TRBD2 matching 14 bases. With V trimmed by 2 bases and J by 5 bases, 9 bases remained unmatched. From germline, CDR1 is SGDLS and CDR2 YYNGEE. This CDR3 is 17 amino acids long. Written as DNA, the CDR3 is TGTGCCAGCAGCGTTTCGACTAGCGGGAGGGAAGGGGACGAGCAGTACTTC. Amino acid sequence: CASSVSTSGREGDEQYF.

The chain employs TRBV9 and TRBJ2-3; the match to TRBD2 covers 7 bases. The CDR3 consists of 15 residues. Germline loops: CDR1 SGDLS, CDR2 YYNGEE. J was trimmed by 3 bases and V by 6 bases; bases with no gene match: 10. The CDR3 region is CASTPGGRATDTQYF. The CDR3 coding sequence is TGTGCCAGCACCCCTGGTGGGAGGGCAACAGATACGCAGTATTTT. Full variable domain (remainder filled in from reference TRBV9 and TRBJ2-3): DSGVTQTPKHLITATGQRVTLRCSPRSGDLSVYWYQQSLDQGLQFLIQYYNGEERAKGNILERFSAQQFPDLHSELNLSSLELGDSALYFCASTPGGRATDTQYFGPGTRLTVL.